This is a list of T cell receptor beta chains from one sample in a study of cytomegalovirus exposure and HLA in healthy donors. Using immunoSEQ multiplex PCR, the repertoire was profiled, and TCRdb retains in-frame clones only, with some absent. The sample carries about 150,000 clones, around 79% recorded once. The sample comprised PBMCs. The receptors were sampled from a man between 18 and 35 years old in good health and CMV-seronegative. Each CDR3 is given with its conserved first and last residue. Each record gives: J gene, D gene, V gene, clone size, CDR3 protein. D genes are given only for firm matches. Not all rows give a size; the values are once, few, many and, for expanded clones, a class.

TRBJ1-1,NA,TRBV6-1,NA,CASSGDRSEAFF
TRBJ1-5,NA,TRBV19,NA,CASSPDRNQPQHF
TRBJ2-5,NA,TRBV9,NA,CASSAGLQETQYF
TRBJ1-1,TRBD1,TRBV19,NA,CASSGQGTWNTEAFF
TRBJ2-7,NA,TRBV19,few,CASSNENSYEQYF
TRBJ1-1,NA,TRBV27,NA,CASSLQGIGEAFF
TRBJ2-7,NA,TRBV13,NA,CASSPPPVGAASSYEQYF
TRBJ2-7,NA,TRBV27,few,CASSPTAWPLREQYF
TRBJ1-2,NA,TRBV27,NA,CASSLAPGPRGYGYTF
TRBJ1-6,NA,TRBV7-9,NA,CASSLGYQQGNSPLHF
TRBJ1-5,NA,TRBV5-6,NA,CASSLGNTVPQHF
TRBJ2-1,NA,TRBV10-3,NA,CAIKQGGDEQFF
TRBJ2-2,NA,TRBV4-3,few,CASSQDSGGPSTGELFF
TRBJ2-7,TRBD1,TRBV2,few,CASKEQGASYEQYF
TRBJ2-5,TRBD2,TRBV10-1,once,CASSEGLAGVRYF
TRBJ2-7,TRBD2,TRBV5-6,few,CASSRQLTSVYEQYF
TRBJ2-7,TRBD1,TRBV25-1,few,CASSESTGVEYEQYF
TRBJ2-7,TRBD1,TRBV7-9,NA,CASSLGWGQGKAEQYF
TRBJ1-4,NA,TRBV2,NA,CASSEALLGAEDEKLFF
TRBJ1-1,NA,TRBV7-6,NA,CASSLVPLGRNTEAFF
TRBJ2-5,TRBD1,TRBV5-4,NA,CASTQGAGETQYF
TRBJ2-7,TRBD2,TRBV5-4,NA,CASSLTSGGDEQYF
TRBJ2-2,TRBD1,TRBV28,few,CASSNPQGANTGELFF
TRBJ2-5,TRBD2,TRBV6-5,NA,CASSYGLAGMEAQYF
TRBJ2-1,NA,TRBV5-1,NA,CASWSVSYNEQFF
TRBJ2-7,NA,TRBV21-1,NA,CASSKIRGGTGVVSFYEQYF
TRBJ1-5,TRBD1,TRBV6-1,NA,CASSTQGDQPQHF
TRBJ2-5,TRBD2,TRBV19,few,CASSKLADQETQYF
TRBJ1-5,NA,TRBV28,NA,CASRRGSSNQPQHF
TRBJ2-7,NA,TRBV5-5,NA,CASSLEGAGVEQYF
TRBJ1-2,NA,TRBV6-6,NA,CASSSRDWVYGYTF
TRBJ1-5,TRBD1,TRBV28,NA,CASSPDRSYSNQPQHF
TRBJ1-1,NA,TRBV25-1,few,CASSEGGETEAFF
TRBJ2-1,TRBD2,TRBV6-4,NA,CASSPSSGGYNEQFF
TRBJ2-2,TRBD1,TRBV19,NA,CASSIGQGSTGELFF
TRBJ2-3,TRBD2,TRBV4-1,NA,CASSQPGSGRVGTDTQYF
TRBJ1-1,NA,TRBV29-1,NA,CSVAGWETEAFF
TRBJ2-1,TRBD1,TRBV7-8,NA,CASSYHRGRDEQFF
TRBJ2-2,TRBD1,TRBV6-1,NA,CASSELVRTGGSTGELFF
TRBJ2-2,TRBD2,TRBV4-3,NA,CASSQGGGVTGELFF
TRBJ2-5,TRBD2,TRBV7-7,few,CASSRGTSGSSGQETQYF
TRBJ2-1,TRBD1,TRBV30,NA,CAWSVSGGYNEQFF
TRBJ2-1,NA,TRBV2,few,CASRETRNEQFF
TRBJ2-1,NA,TRBV9,NA,CASSLGLRGPSSYNEQFF
TRBJ1-1,NA,TRBV9,NA,CASSVDQGNTEAFF
TRBJ1-5,NA,TRBV18,NA,CASSPRDSNQPQHF
TRBJ2-5,NA,TRBV19,NA,CASRGTGGPTQYF
TRBJ2-3,TRBD2,TRBV4-3,NA,CASSLGRLAGVTADTQYF
TRBJ2-7,TRBD1,TRBV6-9,NA,CASPQGQPSYEQYF
TRBJ1-5,NA,TRBV27,NA,CASPGHTHQPQHF
TRBJ2-7,NA,TRBV6-1,NA,CASHGGGEQYF